These 27 T cell receptor beta chains were all obtained from the same sample, sequenced in a study of blood T cells in healthy people across ages (dated by TCRdb to the mid-2010s). The library was produced with 5' RACE. The sample was run on an Illumina HiSeq 2500. A second PCR of 7 to 11 cycles was performed with a sample-barcoded 5' primer and a J-beta primer mix. The public reads were quality trimmed at Q25 with fastp and then assembled into clones with MiXCR by TCRdb, keeping productive beta chains. When rows share a CDR3 protein, they turn into one entry using the most common DNA and genes. This sample lists around 990,000 distinct CDR3 sequences; 20% to 25% were detected once. The ten top clones hold around 0.75% of the sample. Another study also made use of these data, one on T cells of mothers and their children.

The specimen was blood. These receptors were taken from a girl aged 2-10 years in good health.

The CDR3 sequence is CASTTFNEKLFF. Here the CDR3 DNA reads TGTGCCAGCACCACGTTTAATGAAAAACTGTTTTTT. The chain employs TRBV13 and TRBJ1-4; D is unresolved. The CDR3 spans 12 residues. In germline, CDR1 is PRHDT, CDR2 FYEKMQ (reference sequence). Between the trimmed V and J ends, which lost 7 bases and 4 bases, there was a span of 7 bases.

This clonotype was seen more than once but under ten times. The chain has TRBV4-1 and TRBJ2-5; TRBD2 matches at 16 bases. The J call may be incorrect, as the DNA end agrees better with TRBJ2-1. The CDR3 length is 20 residues. The V gene's germline CDR1 is MGHRA and CDR2 YSYEKL. The CDR3 sequence: CASSQDRGPGLAGGYDEQFF. The CDR3 bases are TGCGCCAGCAGCCAAGATCGGGGCCCGGGACTAGCGGGGGGGTACGATGAGCAGTTCTTC.

The gene calls are TRBV19 and TRBJ2-7, with D tentatively TRBD2 (6 bases). V was clipped by 3 bases and J by 6 bases, with 9 bases between them. Per germline, CDR1 LNHDA and CDR2 SQIVND (reference sequence). The CDR3 loop spans 12 amino acids. This chain's CDR3 is CASSIYGSEQYF. The CDR3 DNA reads TGTGCCAGTAGTATCTACGGGAGCGAGCAGTACTTC.

This clonotype was detected ten times or more. The chain uses TRBV12-3 or TRBV12-4 and TRBJ2-5; D is unresolved. This CDR3 comprises 13 residues. The ends were cut back, 2 bases at V and 2 bases at J, with 6 bases in the middle. The CDR3 sequence: CASSLIRQETQYF. In DNA, the CDR3 is TGTGCCAGCAGTTTAATTAGACAAGAGACCCAGTACTTC.

This chain joins TRBV7-9 and TRBJ1-4; 8 nucleotides align to TRBD1. The CDR3 runs 14 residues. Looked up from germline, CDR1 is SEHNR and CDR2 is FQNEAQ (reference sequence). J was trimmed by 5 bases and V by 5 bases; bases with no gene match: 4. CDR3 DNA sequence: TGTGCCAGCAGCATGGGACAGGAAAATGAAAAACTGTTTTTT. Its protein is CASSMGQENEKLFF.

The V and J genes are TRBV4-1 and TRBJ2-5, with 7 bases lining up with TRBD2. TRBJ2-1 matches the DNA end more closely, so the J call is doubtful. The CDR3 runs to 16 residues. Germline assignment: CDR1 MGHRA and CDR2 YSYEKL. Written as DNA, the CDR3 is TGCGCCAGCAGCCAAGTTGGCGGGGGTCCTACTGATGAGCAGTTCTTC. Translated: CASSQVGGGPTDEQFF.

This clonotype was observed a few times. The V call is TRBV5-1, the J call TRBJ2-1, with D possibly matching TRBD2 (5 bases). V was clipped by 7 bases and J by 10 bases, with 15 bases between them. The CDR3 runs to 12 residues. The germline CDR1 and CDR2 sequences are SGHRS and YFSETQ. CDR3 protein: CASRDTRGEQFF. CDR3 in DNA: TGCGCCAGCCGAGATACTAGAGGAGAGCAGTTCTTC.

The chain recombines TRBV28 with TRBJ2-7, with D uncertain. The germline gives CDR1 MDHEN, CDR2 SYDVKM. CDR3 length: 13 residues. Between the trimmed V and J ends, which lost 4 bases and 2 bases, there was a span of 9 bases. CDR3 region: CASSSALTYEQYF. In DNA, the CDR3 is TGTGCCAGCAGTTCCGCGCTTACCTACGAGCAGTACTTC.

The V call is TRBV5-4, the J call TRBJ1-3; 8 nucleotides line up with TRBD1. Germline CDR1 reads SGHNT; CDR2 reads YYREEE (reference sequence). J was trimmed by 0 bases and V by 4 bases; bases with no gene match: 6. There are 16 residues in the CDR3. The CDR3 protein is CASSLTGGISGNTIYF. In nucleotides, the CDR3 is TGTGCCAGCAGCCTAACAGGGGGGATCTCTGGAAACACCATATATTTT. Variable domain in full (rest from reference TRBV5-4 and TRBJ1-3): ETGVTQSPTHLIKTRGQQVTLRCSSQSGHNTVSWYQQALGQGPQFIFQYYREEENGRGNFPPRFSGLQFPNYSSELNVNALELDDSALYLCASSLTGGISGNTIYFGEGSWLTVV.

This clonotype occurred a few times. The chain combines TRBV4-1 with TRBJ1-1; 8 nucleotides agree with TRBD1. The trim removed 3 bases at V and 1 base at J, leaving 4 bases unmatched. Germline lookup yields CDR1 MGHRA and CDR2 YSYEKL. This CDR3 has 15 residues. This chain's CDR3 is CASSQTDRENTEAFF. The CDR3 bases are TGCGCCAGCAGCCAGACGGACAGGGAGAACACTGAAGCTTTCTTT.

This clonotype was seen a handful of times. The chain uses TRBV7-9 and TRBJ2-5; D not resolved. The better agreement between TRBJ2-1 and the DNA end casts doubt on the J call. This CDR3 is built from 14 residues. Germline V gives CDR1 SEHNR, CDR2 FQNEAQ (reference sequence). The CDR3 here is CASYRGPGTREQFF. The CDR3 DNA reads TGTGCCAGCTATCGAGGACCTGGCACCCGGGAGCAGTTCTTC.

There are a few counts of this clonotype. This chain joins TRBV27 and TRBJ1-2; D is uncertain. Trimming removed 2 bases at V and 3 bases at J, with 16 bases between. The germline V gene has CDR1 MNHEY and CDR2 SMNVEV (reference sequence). The CDR3 totals 16 residues. CDR3 in amino acids: CASSLRPTYEDYGYTF. The CDR3 coding sequence is TGTGCCAGCAGTTTAAGGCCAACGTACGAGGACTATGGCTACACCTTC.

J is TRBJ2-5 and V is TRBV7-9; D call uncertain. The V gene lost 2 bases and the J gene lost 6 bases, with 13 bases spanning the gap. The CDR3 covers 14 residues. CDR1 is SEHNR, CDR2 FQNEAQ, per germline (reference sequence). The CDR3 loop is CASSLSDGVKTQYF. The DNA of the CDR3 is TGTGCCAGCAGCTTATCGGATGGGGTGAAGACCCAGTACTTC. The full variable domain, with the rest looked up from reference TRBV7-9 and TRBJ2-5, is DTGVSQNPRHKITKRGQNVTFRCDPISEHNRLYWYRQTLGQGPEFLTYFQNEAQLEKSRLLSDRFSAERPKGSFSTLEIQRTEQGDSAMYLCASSLSDGVKTQYFGPGTRLLVL.

This clonotype was detected many times. V gene TRBV3-1 combines with J gene TRBJ2-1; D possibly corresponds to TRBD2 (6 bases). The V end lost 0 bases, the J end lost 4 bases, and 10 bases lay between the germline ends. Germline CDR1 reads LGHDT; CDR2 reads YNNKEL (reference sequence). The CDR3 loop spans 15 amino acids. As DNA, the CDR3 is TGTGCCAGCAGCCAAGACGGGAGCAGTTACAATGAGCAGTTCTTC. Amino acids: CASSQDGSSYNEQFF.

V is TRBV29-1 and J is TRBJ1-1; no clear D. The germline CDR1 and CDR2 sequences are SQVTM and ANQGSEA. V was cut by 5 bases and J by 3 bases, with 10 bases left in between. The CDR3 has 12 residues. This CDR3 reads CSVRRLDTEAFF. In DNA, the CDR3 is TGCAGCGTTAGGAGACTGGACACTGAAGCTTTCTTT.

This chain uses TRBV27 with TRBJ2-3; 11 bases align to TRBD2. Unmatched junction bases numbered 6, after V lost 4 bases and J lost 6 bases. The CDR3 consists of 15 residues. Germline values: CDR1 MNHEY, CDR2 SMNVEV (reference sequence). CDR3 sequence: CASSSIAGGPDTQYF. The DNA for the CDR3 is TGTGCCAGCAGTTCCATAGCGGGAGGGCCGGATACGCAGTATTTT.

J is TRBJ1-5 and V is TRBV4-1, with D hard to call. The CDR3 consists of 15 residues. V lost 3 bases and J lost 4, with 13 bases in between. Germline CDR1 and CDR2: MGHRA and YSYEKL. CDR3 sequence (DNA): TGCGCCAGCAGCCAGATTATAGGAAATAATCAGCCCCAGCATTTT. This codes for CASSQIIGNNQPQHF.

The V call is TRBV9, the J call TRBJ2-1; D gene unclear. Trimming pared 0 bases from V and 13 bases from J, leaving 11 bases between. CDR3 length: 12 residues. CDR1 and CDR2 from the germline V gene are SGDLS and YYNGEE. CDR3 in amino acids: CASSVGERAQFF. The CDR3 DNA reads TGTGCCAGCAGCGTAGGGGAACGGGCCCAGTTCTTC.

The chain recombines TRBV28 with TRBJ2-3, with 8 bases that match TRBD2. CDR3 size: 15 residues. From germline, CDR1 is MDHEN and CDR2 SYDVKM. Trimming at V came to 7 bases and at J to 6 bases, leaving 12 bases not matched to a gene. The CDR3 is CASIFGAGVEDTQYF. CDR3 DNA sequence: TGTGCCAGCATCTTCGGAGCGGGAGTAGAGGATACGCAGTATTTT.

The gene calls are TRBV7-3 and TRBJ2-5; D may be TRBD1 or TRBD2 (5 bases each). The CDR3 consists of 15 residues. Trimming left V 6 bases short and J 4 bases short, with 18 bases between. Germline CDR1 SGHTA, CDR2 FQGTGA. The CDR3 is CASSQDGTPRETQYF. The CDR3 DNA follows: TGTGCCAGCAGTCAAGACGGGACGCCCCGAGAGACCCAGTACTTC.

The chain recombines TRBV7-2 with TRBJ2-7, with D possibly called TRBD1 or TRBD2 (5 bases each). Looked up from germline, CDR1 is SGHTA and CDR2 is FQGNSA. V lost 2 bases and J lost 3, with 23 bases in between. This CDR3 has 18 amino acids. As DNA, the CDR3 is TGTGCCAGCAGCTTATCTCGTGGAGTTAGGGACCTAGTCTACGAGCAGTACTTC. Amino acid sequence: CASSLSRGVRDLVYEQYF. The complete variable domain, with remaining parts taken from reference TRBV7-2 and TRBJ2-7, reads GAGVSQSPSNKVTEKGKDVELRCDPISGHTALYWYRQSLGQGLEFLIYFQGNSAPDKSGLPSDRFSAERTGGSVSTLTIQRTQQEDSAVYLCASSLSRGVRDLVYEQYFGPGTRLTVT.

This chain joins TRBV12-3 or TRBV12-4 and TRBJ2-1; D perhaps matches TRBD2 (5 bases). There are 13 residues in the CDR3. Between the trimmed V and J ends, which lost 10 bases and 0 bases, there was a span of 10 bases. CDR3 region: CAIRDSSYNEQFF. CDR3 DNA: TGTGCCATCCGGGATAGCTCCTACAATGAGCAGTTCTTC.

This clonotype was recorded a few times. The chain has TRBV7-2 and TRBJ1-5, with 7 bases fitting TRBD1. Germline CDR1 reads SGHTA; CDR2 reads FQGNSA. V dropped 5 bases and J dropped 3; count of bases not matched to a gene: 7. This CDR3 spans 15 amino acids. The DNA of the CDR3 is TGTGCCAGCAGCCTCGACAGGGCTTACAATCAGCCCCAGCATTTT. It encodes CASSLDRAYNQPQHF.

As concerns this clonotype: A junction boundary mismatches the germline segment, possibly from a read error. The V call is TRBV3-1, the J call TRBJ2-5; the match to TRBD2 covers 8 bases. The CDR3 covers 15 residues. Germline CDR1 and CDR2: LGHDT and YNNKEL (reference sequence). In DNA, the CDR3 is TGTGCCAGCAACCAAGATCCAGCGGGGGTGAGGGAGCAGTACTTC. Translated, it gives CASNQDPAGVREQYF.

The chain recombines TRBV12-3 or TRBV12-4 with TRBJ2-2, with D possibly matching TRBD2 (5 bases). The CDR3 sequence is 12 residues long. CDR3 residues: CVGIANTGELFF. DNA for the CDR3: TGTGTCGGGATCGCGAACACCGGGGAGCTGTTTTTT.

The rearrangement uses TRBV7-9 and TRBJ2-1, with 7 bases lining up with TRBD2. Germline V gene lookup returns CDR1 SEHNR and CDR2 FQNEAQ (reference sequence). This CDR3 comprises 14 residues. J lost 8 bases, V lost 3 bases, and 7 bases had no gene match. CDR3 region: CASSLGGRMDEQFF. The CDR3 DNA follows: TGTGCCAGCAGCTTGGGCGGGAGAATGGATGAGCAGTTCTTC.

The CDR3 is CSVEFDRGGYEQYF. In DNA, the CDR3 is TGCAGCGTTGAATTTGACAGGGGAGGGTACGAGCAGTACTTC. V and J are TRBV29-1 and TRBJ2-5, with D possibly being TRBD1 (8 bases). The tail of the sequence fits TRBJ2-7 better, so the J call may be wrong. This CDR3 region has 14 residues. Germline loops: CDR1 SQVTM, CDR2 ANQGSEA.